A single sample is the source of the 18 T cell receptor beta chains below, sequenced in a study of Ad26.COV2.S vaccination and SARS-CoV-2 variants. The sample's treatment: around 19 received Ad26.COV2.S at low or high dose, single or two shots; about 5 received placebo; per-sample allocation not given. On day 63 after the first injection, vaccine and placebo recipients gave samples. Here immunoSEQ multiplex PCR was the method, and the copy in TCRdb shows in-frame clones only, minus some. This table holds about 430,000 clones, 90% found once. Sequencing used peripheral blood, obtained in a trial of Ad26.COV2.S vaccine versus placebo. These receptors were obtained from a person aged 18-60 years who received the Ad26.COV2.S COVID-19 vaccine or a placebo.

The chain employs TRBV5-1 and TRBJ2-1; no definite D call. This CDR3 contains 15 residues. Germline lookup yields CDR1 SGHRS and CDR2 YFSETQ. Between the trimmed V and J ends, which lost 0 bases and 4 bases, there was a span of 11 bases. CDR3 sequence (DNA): TGCGCCAGCAGCTTGGAACCACAGCAATACAATGAGCAGTTCTTC. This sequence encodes CASSLEPQQYNEQFF.

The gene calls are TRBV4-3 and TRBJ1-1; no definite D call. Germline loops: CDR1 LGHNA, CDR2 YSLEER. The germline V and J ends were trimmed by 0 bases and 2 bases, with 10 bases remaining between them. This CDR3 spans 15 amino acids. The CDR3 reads CASSQDEGTNTEAFF. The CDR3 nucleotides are TGCGCCAGCAGCCAAGACGAAGGCACCAACACTGAAGCTTTCTTT.

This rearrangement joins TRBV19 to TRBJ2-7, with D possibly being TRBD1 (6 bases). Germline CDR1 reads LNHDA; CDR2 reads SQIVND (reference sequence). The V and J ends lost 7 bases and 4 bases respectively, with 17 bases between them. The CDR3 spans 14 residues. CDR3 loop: CASTSPGTPYEQYF. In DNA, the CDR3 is TGTGCCAGTACCTCTCCCGGGACACCGTACGAGCAGTACTTC.

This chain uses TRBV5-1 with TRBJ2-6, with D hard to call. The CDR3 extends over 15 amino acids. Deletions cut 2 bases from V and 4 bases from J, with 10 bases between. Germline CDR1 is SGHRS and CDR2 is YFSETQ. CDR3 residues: CASSFLASGANVLTF. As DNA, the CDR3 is TGCGCCAGCAGCTTCTTGGCCAGCGGGGCCAACGTCCTGACTTTC. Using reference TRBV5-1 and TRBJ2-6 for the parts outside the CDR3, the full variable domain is KAGVTQTPRYLIKTRGQQVTLSCSPISGHRSVSWYQQTPGQGLQFLFEYFSETQRNKGNFPGRFSGRQFSNSRSEMNVSTLELGDSALYLCASSFLASGANVLTFGAGSRLTVL.

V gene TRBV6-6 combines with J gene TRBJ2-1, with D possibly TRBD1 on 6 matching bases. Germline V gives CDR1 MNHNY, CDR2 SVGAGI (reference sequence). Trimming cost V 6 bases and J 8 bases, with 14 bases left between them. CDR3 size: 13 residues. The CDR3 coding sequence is TGTGCCAGCAGCTTAGGTTGGACAGATGAGCAGTTCTTC. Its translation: CASSLGWTDEQFF.

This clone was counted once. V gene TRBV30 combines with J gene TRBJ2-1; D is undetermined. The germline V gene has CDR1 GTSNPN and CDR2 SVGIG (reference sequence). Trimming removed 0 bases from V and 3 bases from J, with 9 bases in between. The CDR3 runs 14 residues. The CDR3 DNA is TGTGCCTGGAGTGTAGAGGCAGACTACAATGAGCAGTTCTTC. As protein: CAWSVEADYNEQFF.

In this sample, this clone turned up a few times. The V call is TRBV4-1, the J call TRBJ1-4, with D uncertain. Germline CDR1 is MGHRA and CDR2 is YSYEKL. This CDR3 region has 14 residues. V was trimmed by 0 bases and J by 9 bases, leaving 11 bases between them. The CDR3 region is CASSQEALSKKLFF. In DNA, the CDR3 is TGCGCCAGCAGCCAAGAGGCCCTCTCTAAAAAACTGTTTTTT.

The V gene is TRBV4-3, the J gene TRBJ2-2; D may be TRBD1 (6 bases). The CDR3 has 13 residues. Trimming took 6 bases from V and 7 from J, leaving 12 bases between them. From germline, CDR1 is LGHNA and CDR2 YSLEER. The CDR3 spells CASRIRQDGELFF. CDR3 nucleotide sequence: TGCGCCAGCAGAATAAGACAGGACGGGGAGCTGTTTTTT.

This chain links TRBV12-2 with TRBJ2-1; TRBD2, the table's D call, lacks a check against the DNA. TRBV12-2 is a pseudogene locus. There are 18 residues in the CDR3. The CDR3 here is CASRLTRATSGRHNEQFF. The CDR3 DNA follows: TGTGCAAGTCGCTTAACTCGGGCGACTAGCGGGAGACATAATGAGCAGTTCTTC.

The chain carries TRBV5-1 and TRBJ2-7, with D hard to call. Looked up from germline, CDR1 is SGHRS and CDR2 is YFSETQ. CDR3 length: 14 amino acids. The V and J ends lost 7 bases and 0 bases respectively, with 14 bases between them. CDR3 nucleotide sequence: TGCGCCAGCCGGACCCTCCCAAACTCCTACGAGCAGTACTTC. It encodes CASRTLPNSYEQYF.

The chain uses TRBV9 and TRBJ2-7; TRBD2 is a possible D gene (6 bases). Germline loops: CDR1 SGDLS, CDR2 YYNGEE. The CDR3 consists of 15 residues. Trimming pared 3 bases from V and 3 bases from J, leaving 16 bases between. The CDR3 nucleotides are TGTGCCAGCAGCGCGACTCCCCGGGAGTTCTACGAGCAGTACTTC. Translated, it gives CASSATPREFYEQYF.

The CDR3 nucleotides are TGCGCCAGCAGCCTCGCACGGACAGATACGCAGTATTTT. Residues: CASSLARTDTQYF. This chain links TRBV4-1 with TRBJ2-3; D call uncertain. The CDR3 has 13 amino acids. Trimming cost V 4 bases and J 3 bases, with 8 bases left between them. CDR1 and CDR2 from the germline V gene are MGHRA and YSYEKL.

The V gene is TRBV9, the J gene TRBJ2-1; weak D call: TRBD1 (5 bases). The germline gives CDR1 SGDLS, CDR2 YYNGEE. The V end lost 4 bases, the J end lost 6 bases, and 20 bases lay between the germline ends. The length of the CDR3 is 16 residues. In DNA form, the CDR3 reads TGTGCCAGCAGCACTCAGGACACGTCATGGGTCAATGAGCAGTTCTTC. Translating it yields CASSTQDTSWVNEQFF.

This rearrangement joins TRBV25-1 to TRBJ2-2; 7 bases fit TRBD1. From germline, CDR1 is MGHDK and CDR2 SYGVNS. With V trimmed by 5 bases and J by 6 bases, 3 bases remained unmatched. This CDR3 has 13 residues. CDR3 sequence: CASSQTGPGELFF. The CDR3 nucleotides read TGTGCCAGCAGTCAGACAGGGCCCGGGGAGCTGTTTTTT.

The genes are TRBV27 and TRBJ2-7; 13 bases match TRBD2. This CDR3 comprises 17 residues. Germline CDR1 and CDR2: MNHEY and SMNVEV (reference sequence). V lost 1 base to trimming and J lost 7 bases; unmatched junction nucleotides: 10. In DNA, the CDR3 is TGTGCCAGCAGTTTATTCGTACTAGCGGGAGGGCCTGGTGAGCAGTACTTC. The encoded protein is CASSLFVLAGGPGEQYF.

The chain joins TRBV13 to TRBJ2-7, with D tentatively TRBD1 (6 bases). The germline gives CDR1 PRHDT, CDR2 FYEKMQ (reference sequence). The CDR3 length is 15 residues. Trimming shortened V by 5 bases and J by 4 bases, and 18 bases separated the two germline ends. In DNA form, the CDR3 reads TGTGCCAGCAGCCCCCGGACAGCCCAAGGATACGAGCAGTACTTC. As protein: CASSPRTAQGYEQYF.

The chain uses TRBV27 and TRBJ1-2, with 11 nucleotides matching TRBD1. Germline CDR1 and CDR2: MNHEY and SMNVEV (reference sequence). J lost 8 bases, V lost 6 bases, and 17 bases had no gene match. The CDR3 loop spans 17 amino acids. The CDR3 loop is CASSSTPGQGVFGGYTF. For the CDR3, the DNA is TGTGCCAGCAGCTCAACACCGGGACAGGGGGTGTTCGGGGGCTACACCTTC.

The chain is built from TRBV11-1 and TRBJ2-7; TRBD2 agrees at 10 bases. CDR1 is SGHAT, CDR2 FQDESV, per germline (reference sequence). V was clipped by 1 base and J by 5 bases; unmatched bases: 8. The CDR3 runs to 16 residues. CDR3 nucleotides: TGTGCCAGCAGCTTAGATCTAGCGGGAGCTGGGCACGAGCAGTACTTC. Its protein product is CASSLDLAGAGHEQYF.